The sequence of this TCR beta chain was determined in a study of control samples from healthy donors and cancer patients. Germline V gives CDR1 MNHEY, CDR2 SMNVEV (reference sequence). This CDR3 contains 13 residues. V lost 4 bases, J lost 5 bases, and 8 bases lay in between. This table comes from immunoSEQ multiplex PCR, and its TCRdb copy is limited to in-frame clones, with some not included. This sample carries approximately 70,000 clones, over 85% of them seen once, and the ten largest clones take around 5.1%. Sequenced sample: PBMCs. V is TRBV27 and J is TRBJ2-2; D is unclear. This receptor was taken from a man aged 60-69 years with colorectal cancer. The CDR3 spells CASSWVGTGELFF. CDR3 sequence (DNA): TGTGCCAGCAGTTGGGTGGGAACCGGGGAGCTGTTTTTT.